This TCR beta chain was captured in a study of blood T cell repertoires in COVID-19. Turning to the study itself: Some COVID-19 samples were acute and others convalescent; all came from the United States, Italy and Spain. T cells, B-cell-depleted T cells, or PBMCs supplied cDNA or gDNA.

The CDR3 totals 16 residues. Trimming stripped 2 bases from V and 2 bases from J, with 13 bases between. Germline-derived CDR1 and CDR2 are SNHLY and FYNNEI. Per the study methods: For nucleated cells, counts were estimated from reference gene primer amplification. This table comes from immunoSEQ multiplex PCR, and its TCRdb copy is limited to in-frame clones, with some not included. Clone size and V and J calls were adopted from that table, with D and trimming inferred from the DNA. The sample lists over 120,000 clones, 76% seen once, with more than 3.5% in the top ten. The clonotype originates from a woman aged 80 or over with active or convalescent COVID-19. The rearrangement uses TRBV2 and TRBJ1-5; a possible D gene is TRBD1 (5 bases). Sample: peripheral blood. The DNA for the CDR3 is TGTGCCAGCAGTGAACGGGGGGGTCTCGGCAATCAGCCCCAGCATTTT. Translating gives CASSERGGLGNQPQHF.